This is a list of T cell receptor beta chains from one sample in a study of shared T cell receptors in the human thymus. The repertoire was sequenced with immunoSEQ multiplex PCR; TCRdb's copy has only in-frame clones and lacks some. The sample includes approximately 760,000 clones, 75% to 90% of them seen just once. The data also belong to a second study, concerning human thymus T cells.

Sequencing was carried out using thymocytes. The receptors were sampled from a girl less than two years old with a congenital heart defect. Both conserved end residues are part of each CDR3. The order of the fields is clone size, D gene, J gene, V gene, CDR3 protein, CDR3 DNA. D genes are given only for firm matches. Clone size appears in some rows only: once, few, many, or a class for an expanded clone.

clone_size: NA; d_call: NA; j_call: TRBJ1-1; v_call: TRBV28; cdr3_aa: CASSLCSGAMNTEAFF; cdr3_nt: TGTGCCAGCAGTTTATGCTCAGGGGCAATGAACACTGAAGCTTTCTTT
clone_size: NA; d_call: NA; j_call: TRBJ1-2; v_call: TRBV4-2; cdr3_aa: CASSQDRSGVGEGYTF; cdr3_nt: TGTGCCAGCAGCCAAGATCGCTCAGGGGTAGGGGAAGGATACACCTTC
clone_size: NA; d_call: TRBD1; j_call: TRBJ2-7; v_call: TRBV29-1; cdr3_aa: CSVDGDRPTPAPHEQYF; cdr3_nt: TGCAGCGTTGACGGGGACAGGCCAACCCCGGCGCCGCACGAGCAGTACTTC
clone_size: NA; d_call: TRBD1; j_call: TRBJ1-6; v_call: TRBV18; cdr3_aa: CASSPPGRQGYDNSPLHF; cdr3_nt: TGTGCCAGCTCACCACCGGGCCGACAGGGGTATGATAATTCACCCCTCCACTTT
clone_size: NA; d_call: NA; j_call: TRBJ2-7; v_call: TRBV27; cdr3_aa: CASSLSGQPREQYF; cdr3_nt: TGTGCCAGCAGTTTATCCGGACAACCCCGGGAGCAGTACTTC
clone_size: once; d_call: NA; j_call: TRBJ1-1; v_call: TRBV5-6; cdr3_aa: CASSLSDRNTEAFF; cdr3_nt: TGTGCCAGCAGCTTGAGCGACAGGAACACTGAAGCTTTCTTT
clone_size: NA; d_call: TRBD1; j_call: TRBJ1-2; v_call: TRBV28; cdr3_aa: CASRGTQGAPLYGYTF; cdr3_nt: TGTGCCAGCAGGGGGACCCAGGGGGCCCCCCTCTATGGCTACACCTTC
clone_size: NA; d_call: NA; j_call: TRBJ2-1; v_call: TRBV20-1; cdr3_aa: CSAGTGNEQFF; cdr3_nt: TGCAGTGCCGGTACAGGCAATGAGCAGTTCTTC
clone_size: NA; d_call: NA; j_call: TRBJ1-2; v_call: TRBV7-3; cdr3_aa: CASRNRLQIRANRYGYTF; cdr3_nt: TGTGCCAGCAGAAACCGCCTCCAGATCAGGGCAAACCGTTATGGCTACACCTTC
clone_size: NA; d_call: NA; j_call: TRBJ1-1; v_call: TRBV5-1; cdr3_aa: CASSLAWNTEAFF; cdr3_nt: TGCGCCAGCAGCTTGGCGTGGAACACTGAAGCTTTCTTT
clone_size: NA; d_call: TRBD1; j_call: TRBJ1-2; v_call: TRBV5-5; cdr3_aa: CASSMGQGEGYGYTF; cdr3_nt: TGTGCCAGCAGCATGGGACAGGGGGAAGGTTATGGCTACACCTTC
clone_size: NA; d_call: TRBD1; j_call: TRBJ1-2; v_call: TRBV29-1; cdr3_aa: CSVEDSTGLRGYTF; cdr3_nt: TGCAGCGTTGAAGATTCGACAGGGCTTCGGGGCTACACCTTC
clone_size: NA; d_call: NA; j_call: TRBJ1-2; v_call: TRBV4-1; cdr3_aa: CASSQDLAGYGYTF; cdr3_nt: TGCGCCAGCAGCCAAGATTTGGCGGGCTATGGCTACACCTTC
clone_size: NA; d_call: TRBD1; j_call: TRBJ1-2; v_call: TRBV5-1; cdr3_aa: CASSLAQGADYGYTF; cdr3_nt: TGCGCCAGCAGCTTGGCCCAGGGGGCGGACTATGGCTACACCTTC
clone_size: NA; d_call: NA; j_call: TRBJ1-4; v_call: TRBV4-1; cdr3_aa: CASSELLTVEKLFF; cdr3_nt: TGCGCCAGCAGCGAACTCCTGACAGTTGAAAAACTGTTTTTT
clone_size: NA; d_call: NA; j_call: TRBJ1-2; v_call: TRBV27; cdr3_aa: CASSLEQQGTSGYTF; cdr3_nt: TGTGCCAGCAGTTTAGAGCAACAGGGTACCTCTGGCTACACCTTC
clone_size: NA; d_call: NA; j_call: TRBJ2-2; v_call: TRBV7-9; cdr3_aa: CASSPSPATATGELFF; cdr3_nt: TGTGCCAGCAGCCCGAGTCCTGCGACAGCCACCGGGGAGCTGTTTTTT
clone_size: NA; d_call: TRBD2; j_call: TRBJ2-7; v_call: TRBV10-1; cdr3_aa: CASSRRASGGTYEQYF; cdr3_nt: TGCGCCAGCAGCCGGAGGGCTAGCGGGGGAACCTACGAGCAGTACTTC
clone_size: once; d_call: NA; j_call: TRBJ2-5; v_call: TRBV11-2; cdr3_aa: CASRHSEIQETQYF; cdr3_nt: TGTGCCAGCAGACATAGCGAAATCCAAGAGACCCAGTACTTC
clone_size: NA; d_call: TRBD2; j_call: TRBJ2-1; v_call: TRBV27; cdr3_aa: CASSRTSGGQTYNEQFF; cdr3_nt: TGTGCCAGCAGTCGGACTAGCGGGGGCCAAACCTACAATGAGCAGTTCTTC
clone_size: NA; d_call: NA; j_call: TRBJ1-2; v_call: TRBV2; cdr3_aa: CATRQGPNTF; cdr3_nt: TGTGCCACCCGGCAGGGGCCCAACACCTTC
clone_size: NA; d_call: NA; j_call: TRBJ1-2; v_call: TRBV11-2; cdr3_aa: CASSLDGEGPSYGYTF; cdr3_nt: TGTGCCAGCAGCTTAGATGGGGAGGGGCCTAGCTATGGCTACACCTTC
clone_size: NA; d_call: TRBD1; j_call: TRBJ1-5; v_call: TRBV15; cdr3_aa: CATSSAIGTDHQPQHF; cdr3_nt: TGTGCCACCAGCAGCGCAATAGGGACAGATCATCAGCCCCAGCATTTT
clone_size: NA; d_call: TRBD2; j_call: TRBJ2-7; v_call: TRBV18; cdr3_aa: CASSPRSRGGSYEQYF; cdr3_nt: TGTGCCAGCTCACCACGGAGCCGCGGGGGGTCTTACGAGCAGTACTTC
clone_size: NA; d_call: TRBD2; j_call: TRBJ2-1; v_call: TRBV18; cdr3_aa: CASSLAGPEYNEQFF; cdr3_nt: TGTGCCAGCTCACTAGCGGGGCCCGAGTACAATGAGCAGTTCTTC
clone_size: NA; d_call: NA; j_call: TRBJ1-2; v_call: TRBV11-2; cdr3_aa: CASSSRPAGDYGYTF; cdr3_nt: TGTGCCAGCAGCTCCCGACCGGCAGGGGACTATGGCTACACCTTC
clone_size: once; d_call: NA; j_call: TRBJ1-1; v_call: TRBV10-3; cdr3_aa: CAISERAGPWNTEAFF; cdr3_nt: TGTGCCATCAGTGAGAGGGCAGGGCCCTGGAACACTGAAGCTTTCTTT
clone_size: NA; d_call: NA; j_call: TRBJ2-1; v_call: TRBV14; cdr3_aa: CASSQSRLSFYNEQFF; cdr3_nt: TGTGCCAGCAGCCAATCTAGACTTTCCTTCTACAATGAGCAGTTCTTC
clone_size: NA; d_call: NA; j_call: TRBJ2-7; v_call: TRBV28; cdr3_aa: CASSFDVRGSPSAGPYEQYF; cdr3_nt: TGTGCCAGCAGTTTTGACGTACGGGGATCACCCTCGGCCGGTCCCTACGAGCAGTACTTC
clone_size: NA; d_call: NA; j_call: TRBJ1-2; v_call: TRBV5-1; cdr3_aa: CASSFRRIGGDPYGYTF; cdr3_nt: TGCGCCAGCAGCTTTCGCAGGATAGGAGGGGATCCCTATGGCTACACCTTC
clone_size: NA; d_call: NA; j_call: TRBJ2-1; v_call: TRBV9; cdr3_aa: CASSASRKGGSSYNEQFF; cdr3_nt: TGTGCCAGCAGCGCCTCGAGGAAGGGGGGGAGCTCCTACAATGAGCAGTTCTTC
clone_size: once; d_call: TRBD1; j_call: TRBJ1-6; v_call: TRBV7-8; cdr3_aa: CASSPRTGSSPLHF; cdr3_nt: TGTGCCAGCAGCCCTCGGACAGGGAGCTCACCCCTCCACTTT
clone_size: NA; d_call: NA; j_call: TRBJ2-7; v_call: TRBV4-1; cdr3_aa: CASSQDWGRPYEQYF; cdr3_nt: TGCGCCAGCAGCCAAGATTGGGGCAGACCCTACGAGCAGTACTTC
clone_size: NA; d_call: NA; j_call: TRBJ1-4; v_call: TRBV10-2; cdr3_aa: CASSEGVGVPNEKLFF; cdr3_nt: TGCGCCAGCAGTGAAGGGGTTGGGGTGCCGAATGAAAAACTGTTTTTT
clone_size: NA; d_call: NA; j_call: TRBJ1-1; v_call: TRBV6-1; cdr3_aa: CASSSRGGAGGAFF; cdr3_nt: TGTGCCAGCAGCAGTCGTGGGGGCGCCGGCGGAGCTTTCTTT
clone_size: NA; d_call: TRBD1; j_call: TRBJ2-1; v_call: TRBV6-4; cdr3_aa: CASSSGGTTYNEQFF; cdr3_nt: TGTGCCAGCAGTTCAGGGGGTACTACCTACAATGAGCAGTTCTTC